Following are 28 T cell receptor beta chains from one sample sequenced in a study of early T cells in non-severe SARS-CoV-2 infection (dated by TCRdb to about 2021). Libraries came from 5' RACE. Reads for this sample came from a NextSeq 500. Using fastp at Q25 and MiXCR, TCRdb reprocessed the public reads and kept productive beta chains. Records with the same CDR3 protein are collapsed into one entry carrying the most frequent genes and DNA. A total of tens of thousands of distinct CDR3 sequences appear in this sample, more than 4.5% of them only once. The top ten clones comprise about 6.1% of the sample. Specimen: whole blood, collected at baseline. These receptors were taken from an adult who was a healthcare worker with PCR-confirmed SARS-CoV-2 infection or an uninfected control (not recorded which).

V gene TRBV7-8 combines with J gene TRBJ2-5, with TRBD2 matching 12 bases. This CDR3 is built from 16 residues. Germline V gene sequence: CDR1 SGHVS, CDR2 FQNEAQ. V was pared by 4 bases and J by 4 bases, with 7 bases of the junction left unmatched. Here the CDR3 DNA reads TGTGCCAGCAGCTCAAGACTAGCGGGAGTCGTAGAGACCCAGTACTTC. Its protein is CASSSRLAGVVETQYF. The whole variable domain, remainder taken from reference TRBV7-8 and TRBJ2-5, is GAGVSQSPRYKVAKRGQDVALRCDPISGHVSLFWYQQALGQGPEFLTYFQNEAQLDKSGLPSDRFFAERPEGSVSTLKIQRTQQEDSAVYLCASSSRLAGVVETQYFGPGTRLLVL.

At least ten counts were recorded for this clonotype. This chain uses TRBV10-2 with TRBJ2-7; D not certain. This CDR3 has 13 residues. Germline V gene sequence: CDR1 WSHSY, CDR2 SAAADI. The V end was cut by 3 bases, the J end by 7 bases, with 13 bases between. CDR3 bases: TGCGCCAGCAGTGAAGTCACCCCTAGGGAGCAGTACTTC. This encodes CASSEVTPREQYF.

This clonotype was seen repeatedly, ten times or more. The chain employs TRBV28 and TRBJ1-2, with a weak D call TRBD1 (6 bases). The CDR3 totals 15 residues. Germline V gene data show CDR1 as MDHEN and CDR2 as SYDVKM. V shed 5 bases and J shed 1 base, with 14 bases lying between them. The DNA of the CDR3 is TGTGCCAGCAGTCCACAAACAGGGATTAACTATGGCTACACCTTC. Translation gives CASSPQTGINYGYTF.

Points on this clonotype: A read error may produce the germline difference seen at one junction end. The chain recombines TRBV6-2 or TRBV6-3 with TRBJ2-5; 9 bases are shared with TRBD2. This CDR3 contains 14 residues. Germline V CDR1 and CDR2: MNHEY, SVGEGT. CDR3 sequence (DNA): TGTGTCAGCAGGAGACTAGCGGATGAAGAGACCCAGTACTTC. This sequence encodes CVSRRLADEETQYF.

This clonotype was seen at least ten times. V usage is TRBV11-2 and J usage is TRBJ2-1, with D possibly matching TRBD2 (6 bases). This CDR3 has 14 amino acids. Germline loops: CDR1 SGHAT, CDR2 FQNNGV. Trimming shortened V by 3 bases and J by 10 bases, and 16 bases separated the two germline ends. The chain's CDR3 is CASSLVPGVGEQFF. The CDR3, as DNA: TGTGCCAGCAGCTTGGTTCCGGGAGTCGGCGAGCAGTTCTTC.

The sample holds many counts of this clonotype. The genes are TRBV10-3 and TRBJ1-6; D perhaps matches TRBD1 (5 bases). This CDR3 spans 14 amino acids. The germline V gene encodes CDR1 ENHRY and CDR2 SYGVKD. Trimming stripped 4 bases from V and 5 bases from J, with 9 bases between. As DNA, the CDR3 is TGTGCCATCAGTGGAGGGGTGGATAATTCACCCCTCCACTTT. Amino acids: CAISGGVDNSPLHF.

This clonotype was counted many times. The chain employs TRBV24-1 and TRBJ2-5, with D perhaps TRBD1 or TRBD2 (5 bases each). Deletions cut 4 bases from V and 4 bases from J, with 21 bases between. CDR1 KGHDR and CDR2 SFDVKD come from the germline V gene. This CDR3 is built from 17 residues. The CDR3 loop reads CATSDLLIGSGTETQYF. The CDR3 nucleotides read TGTGCCACCAGTGACTTACTTATCGGGTCCGGGACAGAGACCCAGTACTTC.

This clonotype was seen more than once but under ten times. This chain joins TRBV5-1 and TRBJ1-1; 10 positions agree with TRBD1. Germline assignment: CDR1 SGHRS and CDR2 YFSETQ. The junction had 17 bases not matched to a gene; V was cut back by 4 bases and J by 5 bases. CDR3 length equals 18 residues. In nucleotides, the CDR3 is TGCGCCAGCAGCCAACAATCCGGGACAGGGGCTGTTCGGACTGAAGCTTTCTTT. It is translated as CASSQQSGTGAVRTEAFF.

The table lists this clonotype with many counts. The J gene is TRBJ2-2, the V gene TRBV12-3 or TRBV12-4; 8 positions match TRBD1. V was pared by 4 bases and J by 5 bases, with 3 bases of the junction left unmatched. The CDR3 has 14 residues. The CDR3 loop reads CASSWTGRTGELFF. In DNA, the CDR3 is TGTGCCAGCAGTTGGACAGGGAGGACCGGGGAGCTGTTTTTT.

This clonotype was observed many times. The gene calls are TRBV5-4 and TRBJ2-2; a possible D gene is TRBD1 (5 bases). The germline V and J ends were trimmed by 0 bases and 6 bases, with 12 bases remaining between them. Germline loops: CDR1 SGHNT, CDR2 YYREEE (reference sequence). This CDR3 spans 15 amino acids. CDR3 in amino acids: CASSLEMLGPGELFF. CDR3 sequence (DNA): TGTGCCAGCAGCTTGGAGATGCTGGGGCCCGGGGAGCTGTTTTTT.

The chain joins TRBV20-1 to TRBJ2-3; D not resolved. V was clipped by 5 bases and J by 3 bases, with 18 bases between them. This CDR3 contains 15 residues. In germline, CDR1 is DFQATT, CDR2 SNEGSKA (reference sequence). Written as DNA, the CDR3 is TGCAGTGCTTCGAGGTGGGGAATGGGGACAGATACGCAGTATTTT. This translates into CSASRWGMGTDTQYF.

This clonotype was seen a handful of times. The gene calls are TRBV18 and TRBJ2-1; D is perhaps TRBD2 (5 bases). This CDR3 spans 15 amino acids. Germline CDR1 and CDR2: KGHSH and LQKENI. Trimming pared 5 bases from V and 2 bases from J, leaving 13 bases between. The CDR3 bases are TGTGCCAGCTCATCGGTCCTTAGCGCCTACAATGAGCAGTTCTTC. It translates to CASSSVLSAYNEQFF.

The sample holds many counts of this clonotype. The V gene is TRBV11-2, the J gene TRBJ1-1; D is perhaps TRBD1 (5 bases). The CDR3 spans 14 residues. V was trimmed by 4 bases and J by 10 bases, leaving 19 bases between them. CDR1 is SGHAT and CDR2 is FQNNGV in the germline V gene. The DNA of the CDR3 is TGTGCCAGCAGCTCCCATGTCCCCAGGGTTATAGCTTTCTTT. It specifies CASSSHVPRVIAFF.

There are a few counts of this clonotype. The chain carries TRBV27 and TRBJ2-1; D might be TRBD2 (5 bases). Germline assignment: CDR1 MNHEY and CDR2 SMNVEV (reference sequence). Trimming removed 7 bases from V and 4 bases from J, with 14 bases in between. This CDR3 region has 14 residues. The CDR3 region has the DNA TGTGCCAGCACAGTCCGGGGAATGTACAATGAGCAGTTCTTC. This encodes CASTVRGMYNEQFF.

There are many counts of this clonotype. The chain uses TRBV5-6 and TRBJ1-6; 7 nucleotides line up with TRBD1. Germline V gives CDR1 SGHDT, CDR2 YYEEEE. Trimming at V came to 4 bases and at J to 6 bases, leaving 13 bases not matched to a gene. The CDR3 contains 17 residues. The CDR3 loop is CASSRAPGQIFNSPLHF. The CDR3 region has the DNA TGTGCCAGCAGCCGGGCACCGGGACAGATTTTTAATTCACCCCTCCACTTT.

The sample holds many counts of this clonotype. This chain uses TRBV15 with TRBJ2-1; TRBD1 is a possible D gene (6 bases). V dropped 0 bases and J dropped 4 bases, with 10 bases sitting between them. The CDR3 length is 15 residues. Germline V gene lookup returns CDR1 LNHNV and CDR2 YYDKDF (reference sequence). The CDR3 sequence is CATSRERQEYNEQFF. Here the CDR3 DNA reads TGTGCCACCAGCAGAGAAAGACAGGAATACAATGAGCAGTTCTTC. The whole variable domain, remainder taken from reference TRBV15 and TRBJ2-1, is DAMVIQNPRYQVTQFGKPVTLSCSQTLNHNVMYWYQQKSSQAPKLLFHYYDKDFNNEADTPDNFQSRRPNTSFCFLDIRSPGLGDTAMYLCATSRERQEYNEQFFGPGTRLTVL.

The chain is built from TRBV18 and TRBJ2-3; D remains ambiguous. The CDR3 is 15 residues long. The germline CDR1 and CDR2 sequences are KGHSH and LQKENI. V was clipped by 7 bases and J by 2 bases, with 16 bases between them. CDR3 amino acids: CASCASVRNTDTQYF. The DNA for the CDR3 is TGTGCCAGCTGCGCCTCCGTGAGGAACACAGATACGCAGTATTTT. The full variable domain, completed using reference TRBV18 and TRBJ2-3, is NAGVMQNPRHLVRRRGQEARLRCSPMKGHSHVYWYRQLPEEGLKFMVYLQKENIIDESGMPKERFSAEFPKEGPSILRIQQVVRGDSAAYFCASCASVRNTDTQYFGPGTRLTVL.

At least ten counts were recorded for this clonotype. In DNA, the CDR3 is TGCAGTGCTATAGACAGGGGTAGCTCCTACAATGAGCAGTTCTTC. Protein sequence: CSAIDRGSSYNEQFF. This chain joins TRBV20-1 and TRBJ2-1; TRBD1 agrees at 8 bases. The V gene end was trimmed by 4 bases and the J gene end by 0 bases; junction bases not matched to a gene: 5. The CDR3 extends over 15 amino acids. Germline loops: CDR1 DFQATT, CDR2 SNEGSKA (reference sequence).

At least ten counts were recorded for this clonotype. The CDR3 sequence: CSVGASGDLDEQFF. The CDR3 DNA follows: TGCAGCGTTGGAGCTAGCGGGGACTTGGATGAGCAGTTCTTC. The rearrangement links TRBV29-1 to TRBJ2-1; 9 bases agree with TRBD2. The CDR3 loop spans 14 amino acids. Trimming removed 4 bases from V and 8 bases from J; junction bases left unmatched: 9. Germline V gene sequence: CDR1 SQVTM, CDR2 ANQGSEA.

A few counts support this clonotype. The gene calls are TRBV11-2 and TRBJ1-1, with a possible D match to TRBD1 (5 bases). Germline CDR1 is SGHAT and CDR2 is FQNNGV. The CDR3 is 14 amino acids. V was clipped by 7 bases and J by 1 base, with 13 bases between them. CDR3 region: CASTPGRANTEAFF. In nucleotides, the CDR3 is TGTGCCAGCACCCCCGGCAGGGCGAACACTGAAGCTTTCTTT.

Many counts were recorded for this clonotype. The chain has TRBV7-9 and TRBJ2-1; D might be TRBD1 (6 bases). V lost 5 bases and J 8 bases, leaving 13 bases between the germline ends. The CDR3 loop spans 13 amino acids. Germline V gives CDR1 SEHNR, CDR2 FQNEAQ (reference sequence). CDR3 loop: CASSGTGLDEQFF. The DNA for the CDR3 is TGTGCCAGCAGCGGAACAGGGCTGGATGAGCAGTTCTTC.

V and J are TRBV27 and TRBJ2-5; TRBD1 is a possible D gene (5 bases). Trimming cost V 3 bases and J 5 bases, with 13 bases left between them. Germline V lookup: CDR1 MNHEY, CDR2 SMNVEV (reference sequence). The CDR3 is 14 residues long. CDR3 region: CASSFQGSGETQYF. In DNA form, the CDR3 reads TGTGCCAGCAGTTTCCAGGGTTCTGGTGAGACCCAGTACTTC.

This clonotype was counted between two and nine times. The genes are TRBV3-1 and TRBJ2-3, with no clear D. Germline values: CDR1 LGHDT, CDR2 YNNKEL (reference sequence). Trimming removed 4 bases at V and 0 bases at J, with 11 bases between. This CDR3 region has 15 residues. The CDR3 DNA sequence: TGTGCCAGCAGCCGATTCGCTCACAGCACAGATACGCAGTATTTT. It is translated as CASSRFAHSTDTQYF.

This clonotype was found a few times. The V and J genes are TRBV11-2 and TRBJ2-7, with D maybe TRBD2 (5 bases). Per the germline V gene, CDR1 is SGHAT and CDR2 is FQNNGV. The CDR3 runs to 15 residues. V dropped 8 bases and J dropped 0 bases, with 17 bases sitting between them. CDR3 amino acids: CASSNGDLSSYEQYV. CDR3 DNA sequence: TGTGCCAGCTCTAACGGGGATCTTAGCTCCTACGAGCAGTACGTC.

This clonotype was recorded at least ten times. V usage is TRBV6-6 and J usage is TRBJ1-1; the D is unclear. This CDR3 region has 11 residues. Trimming removed 7 bases from V and 2 bases from J, with 5 bases in between. Germline V gene sequence: CDR1 MNHNY, CDR2 SVGAGI (reference sequence). CDR3 sequence reads: CASTINTEAFF. The CDR3 DNA sequence: TGTGCCAGCACCATCAACACTGAAGCTTTCTTT.

This clonotype has a handful of counts. This chain joins TRBV10-3 and TRBJ2-2; unclear D gene. The CDR3 runs 15 residues. The V gene lost 3 bases and the J gene lost 0 bases, with 8 bases spanning the gap. Germline CDR1 and CDR2: ENHRY and SYGVKD. As DNA, the CDR3 is TGTGCCATCAGTGACAACCTTTCGAACACCGGGGAGCTGTTTTTT. Amino acids: CAISDNLSNTGELFF.

The rearrangement links TRBV20-1 to TRBJ2-5; 9 bases line up with TRBD1. The germline CDR1 and CDR2 sequences are DFQATT and SNEGSKA (reference sequence). V lost 6 bases and J lost 3; bases outside the gene matches: 14. This CDR3 has 16 amino acids. The CDR3 DNA sequence: TGCAGTGCCACCCTGCACAGGGGGCAAATAAAAGAGACCCAGTACTTC. Amino acid sequence: CSATLHRGQIKETQYF.

This clonotype was observed at least ten times. This chain links TRBV7-9 with TRBJ1-2; 8 nucleotides match TRBD1. The J segment lost 8 bases and the V segment lost 6 bases, leaving 14 bases of the junction unmatched. CDR1 and CDR2 (germline): SEHNR, FQNEAQ (reference sequence). The CDR3 runs to 15 residues. CDR3 in amino acids: CASSLSRRGPGGYTF. The DNA of the CDR3 is TGTGCCAGCAGTCTCTCACGCAGGGGGCCCGGAGGCTACACCTTC.